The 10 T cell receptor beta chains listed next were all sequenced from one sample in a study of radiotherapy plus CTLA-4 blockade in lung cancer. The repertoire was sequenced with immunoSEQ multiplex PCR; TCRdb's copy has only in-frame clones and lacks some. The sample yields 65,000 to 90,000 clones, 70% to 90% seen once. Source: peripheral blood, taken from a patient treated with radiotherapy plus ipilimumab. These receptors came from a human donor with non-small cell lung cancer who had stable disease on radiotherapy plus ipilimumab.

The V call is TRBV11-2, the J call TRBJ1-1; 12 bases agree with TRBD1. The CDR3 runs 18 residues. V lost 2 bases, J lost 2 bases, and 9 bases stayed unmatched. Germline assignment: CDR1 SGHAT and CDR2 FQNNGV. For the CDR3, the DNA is TGTGCCAGCAGCTTATTATTGGGACAGGGGGCCAGAAACACTGAAGCTTTCTTT. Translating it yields CASSLLLGQGARNTEAFF.

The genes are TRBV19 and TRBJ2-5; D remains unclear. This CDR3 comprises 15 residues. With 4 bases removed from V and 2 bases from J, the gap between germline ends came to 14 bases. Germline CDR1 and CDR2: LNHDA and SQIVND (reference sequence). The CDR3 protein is CASSTFVEPQETQYF. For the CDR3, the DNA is TGTGCCAGTAGTACCTTTGTTGAGCCTCAAGAGACCCAGTACTTC.

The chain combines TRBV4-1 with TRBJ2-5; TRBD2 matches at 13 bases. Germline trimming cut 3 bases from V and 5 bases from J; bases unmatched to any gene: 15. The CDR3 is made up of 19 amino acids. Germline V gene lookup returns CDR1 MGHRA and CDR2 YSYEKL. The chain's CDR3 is CASSHPFVGLAGVGETQYF. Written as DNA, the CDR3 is TGCGCCAGCAGCCACCCATTCGTCGGACTAGCGGGAGTAGGGGAGACCCAGTACTTC.

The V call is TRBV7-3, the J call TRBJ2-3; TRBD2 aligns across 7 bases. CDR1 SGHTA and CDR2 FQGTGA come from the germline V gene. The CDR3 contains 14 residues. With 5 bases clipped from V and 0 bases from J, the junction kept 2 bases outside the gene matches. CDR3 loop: CASSPGRSTDTQYF. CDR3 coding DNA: TGTGCCAGCAGCCCCGGGAGGAGCACAGATACGCAGTATTTT.

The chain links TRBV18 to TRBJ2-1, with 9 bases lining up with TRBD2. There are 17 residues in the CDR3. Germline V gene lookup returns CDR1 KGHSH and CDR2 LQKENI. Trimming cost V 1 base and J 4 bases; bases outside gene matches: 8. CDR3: CASSPRYSGSTYNEQFF. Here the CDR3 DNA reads TGTGCCAGCTCACCACGTTATAGCGGGAGTACTTACAATGAGCAGTTCTTC.

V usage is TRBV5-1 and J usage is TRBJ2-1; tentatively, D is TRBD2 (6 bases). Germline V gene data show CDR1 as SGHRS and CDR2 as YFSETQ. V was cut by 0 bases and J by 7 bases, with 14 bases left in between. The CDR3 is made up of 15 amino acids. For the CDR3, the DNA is TGCGCCAGCAGCTTGGGGCAGGGAGGACGGAATGAGCAGTTCTTC. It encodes CASSLGQGGRNEQFF.

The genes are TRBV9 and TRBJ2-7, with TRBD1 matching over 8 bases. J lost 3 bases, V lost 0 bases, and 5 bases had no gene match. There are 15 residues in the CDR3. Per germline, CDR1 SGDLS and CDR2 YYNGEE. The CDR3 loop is CASSVATGVNYEQYF. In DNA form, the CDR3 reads TGTGCCAGCAGCGTAGCGACAGGGGTGAACTACGAGCAGTACTTC.

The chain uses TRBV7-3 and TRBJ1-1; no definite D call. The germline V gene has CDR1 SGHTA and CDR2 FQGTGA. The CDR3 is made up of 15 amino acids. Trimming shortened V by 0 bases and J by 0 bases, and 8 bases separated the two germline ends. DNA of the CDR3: TGTGCCAGCAGCTTAACGTCCGGGGTGAACACTGAAGCTTTCTTT. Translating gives CASSLTSGVNTEAFF.

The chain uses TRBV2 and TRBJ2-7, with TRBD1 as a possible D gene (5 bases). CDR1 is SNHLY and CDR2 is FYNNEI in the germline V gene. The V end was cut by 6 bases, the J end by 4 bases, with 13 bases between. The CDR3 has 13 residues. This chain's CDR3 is CASRDSANYEQYF. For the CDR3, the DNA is TGTGCCAGCAGAGACAGCGCGAATTACGAGCAGTACTTC.

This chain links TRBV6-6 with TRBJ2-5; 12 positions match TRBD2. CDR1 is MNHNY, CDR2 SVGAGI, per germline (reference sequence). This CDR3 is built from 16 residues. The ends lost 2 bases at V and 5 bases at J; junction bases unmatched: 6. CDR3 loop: CASSYETTSGSETQYF. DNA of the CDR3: TGTGCCAGCAGTTACGAAACGACTAGCGGGAGTGAGACCCAGTACTTC.